This T cell receptor beta chain is drawn from a study of cytomegalovirus exposure and HLA in healthy donors. Findings of the study overall: Three of the chains that were CMV-associated were confirmed in vitro to be specific for CMV antigens. Another analysis was done later, and it associated 16,951 TCR beta sequences with HLA alleles at 0.05 false discovery rate. Among TCR sequences, most were rare, though some public TCRs appeared in many donors.

In regard to this clone: Its antigen is not known.

V was clipped by 3 bases and J by 7 bases; unmatched bases: 9. CDR1 is SGDLS and CDR2 is YYNGEE in the germline V gene. This CDR3 spans 15 amino acids. PCR amplification relied on 60 Vbeta primers (plus 13 Jbeta primers). Sequencing was performed with immunoSEQ multiplex PCR; in TCRdb, only in-frame clones are kept and a portion is missing. Here the sample spans over 150,000 clones, 80% being singletons. In nominal health when sampled, donors likely had unrecorded immune exposures nonetheless. V is TRBV9 and J is TRBJ2-7, with 11 bases that match TRBD2. The TCR comes from a woman in her 50s in good health and CMV-seronegative. Source material: PBMCs. The CDR3 here is CASSDPSGGYSEQYF. In nucleotides, the CDR3 is TGTGCCAGCAGCGACCCTAGCGGGGGGTATTCAGAGCAGTACTTC.